The next 12 T cell receptor beta chains were all read from a single sample in a study of T cell responses to AZD1222 COVID-19 vaccine. The protocol was immunoSEQ multiplex PCR, while the TCRdb copy is restricted to in-frame clones and leaves out a portion. The table shows approximately 100,000 clones, with 70% to 90% occurring only once. The sequencing used peripheral blood, collected on day 0 of MenACWY control vaccination. Receptors originate from an adult in good health.

This clone was detected once. The genes are TRBV28 and TRBJ1-2; D remains unclear. Germline-derived CDR1 and CDR2 are MDHEN and SYDVKM. The CDR3 length is 14 residues. Trimming took off 6 bases at V and 4 bases at J, with 15 bases between the two ends. The CDR3 here is CASRERVRVYGYTF. CDR3 in DNA: TGTGCCAGCAGGGAAAGGGTTCGGGTCTATGGCTACACCTTC.

Only a few counts were recorded for this clone. This chain joins TRBV5-1 and TRBJ2-7; a weak D match, TRBD1 (6 bases). In germline, CDR1 is SGHRS, CDR2 YFSETQ. This CDR3 has 15 amino acids. Trimming took 4 bases from V and 2 from J, leaving 16 bases between them. The CDR3 DNA sequence: TGCGCCAGCAGCCCATCAGGGGTTACCACCTACGAGCAGTACTTC. This translates into CASSPSGVTTYEQYF.

On this clone itself: The same CDR3 can be traced to other DNA sequences in this sample. The chain recombines TRBV6-5 with TRBJ2-1; 10 bases align to TRBD1. The germline CDR1 and CDR2 sequences are MNHEY and SVGAGI. V trimming: 4 bases; J trimming: 0 bases; junction bases outside the gene matches: 3. The CDR3 consists of 16 residues. CDR3 sequence (DNA): TGTGCCAGCAGTTCAAGGACAGGGGGCTCCTACAATGAGCAGTTCTTC. Encoded protein: CASSSRTGGSYNEQFF.

This chain connects TRBV6-2 or TRBV6-3 to TRBJ2-1; 10 positions agree with TRBD2. CDR1 is MNHEY and CDR2 is SVGEGT in the germline V gene. The V segment lost 5 bases and the J segment 10 bases; nucleotides outside the gene matches: 14. The CDR3 length is 16 residues. The CDR3 sequence: CASSTSGIGLRGEQFF. The CDR3 nucleotides are TGTGCCAGCAGTACTAGCGGGATCGGTCTACGTGGGGAGCAGTTCTTC.

The genes are TRBV7-8 and TRBJ1-2, with D unclear. The V gene's germline CDR1 is SGHVS and CDR2 FQNEAQ. Trimming stripped 1 base from V and 1 base from J, with 4 bases between. CDR3 size: 13 residues. The CDR3 sequence: CASSLGGNYGYTF. As DNA, the CDR3 is TGTGCCAGCAGCTTAGGTGGTAACTATGGCTACACCTTC.

The chain carries TRBV15 and TRBJ1-1, with D tentatively TRBD1 (5 bases). Between the trimmed V and J ends, which lost 0 bases and 8 bases, there was a span of 13 bases. The CDR3 is 14 residues long. Germline V gene lookup returns CDR1 LNHNV and CDR2 YYDKDF (reference sequence). CDR3 loop: CATSRDRGSPEAFF. CDR3 nucleotides: TGTGCCACCAGCAGAGACCGGGGGTCCCCCGAAGCTTTCTTT.

The V and J genes are TRBV6-1 and TRBJ2-5; TRBD1 matches at 7 bases. This CDR3 is built from 15 residues. After removal of 6 bases from V and 5 bases from J, the junction contained 12 bases not matched to a gene. CDR1 is MNHNS, CDR2 SASEGT, per germline. The CDR3 loop reads CASSSQTGARETQYF. CDR3 nucleotide sequence: TGTGCCAGCAGCTCACAAACAGGGGCGCGGGAGACCCAGTACTTC.

V gene TRBV3-1 (or the pseudogene TRBV3-2) combines with J gene TRBJ2-7; tentative D call: TRBD1 (5 bases). The CDR3 totals 13 residues. Germline CDR1 LGHDT, CDR2 YNNKEL (reference sequence). Trimming stripped 3 bases from V and 2 bases from J, with 8 bases between. The CDR3 loop reads CASSHRVTYEQYF. The CDR3 DNA follows: TGTGCCAGCAGCCACAGGGTTACCTACGAGCAGTACTTC.

The chain recombines TRBV7-2 with TRBJ1-2; D possibly corresponds to TRBD1 (5 bases). The germline V gene has CDR1 SGHTA and CDR2 FQGNSA. This CDR3 contains 15 residues. Trimming took 2 bases from V and 4 from J, leaving 14 bases between them. The CDR3 DNA sequence: TGTGCCAGCAGCTTAAATGGTCCTGGGGGCTATGGCTACACCTTC. Residues: CASSLNGPGGYGYTF.

The chain couples TRBV7-6 to TRBJ2-7, with D hard to call. The germline V gene has CDR1 SGHVS and CDR2 FNYEAQ. This CDR3 is 15 amino acids long. V dropped 1 base and J dropped 1 base, with 11 bases sitting between them. The CDR3 DNA is TGTGCCAGCAGCTTAGAACAGTTGTCTTCCTACGAGCAGTACTTC. Protein product: CASSLEQLSSYEQYF.

The chain carries TRBV6-6 and TRBJ1-3; TRBD1 is a possible D gene (5 bases). From germline, CDR1 is MNHNY and CDR2 SVGAGI (reference sequence). The CDR3 runs to 14 residues. Trimming shortened V by 7 bases and J by 4 bases, and 14 bases separated the two germline ends. The CDR3 DNA is TGTGCCAGCACCCGGGGACTTCTAGGAAACACCATATATTTT. This sequence encodes CASTRGLLGNTIYF.

The CDR3 loop is CASSGRTSVSAKNIQYF. The CDR3 bases are TGCGCCAGCAGCGGACGGACATCAGTCAGCGCCAAAAACATTCAGTACTTC. The chain recombines TRBV5-1 with TRBJ2-4; the D gene is possibly TRBD1 (5 bases). The CDR3 runs to 17 residues. Trimming removed 4 bases from V and 1 base from J, with 18 bases in between. The germline V gene encodes CDR1 SGHRS and CDR2 YFSETQ.